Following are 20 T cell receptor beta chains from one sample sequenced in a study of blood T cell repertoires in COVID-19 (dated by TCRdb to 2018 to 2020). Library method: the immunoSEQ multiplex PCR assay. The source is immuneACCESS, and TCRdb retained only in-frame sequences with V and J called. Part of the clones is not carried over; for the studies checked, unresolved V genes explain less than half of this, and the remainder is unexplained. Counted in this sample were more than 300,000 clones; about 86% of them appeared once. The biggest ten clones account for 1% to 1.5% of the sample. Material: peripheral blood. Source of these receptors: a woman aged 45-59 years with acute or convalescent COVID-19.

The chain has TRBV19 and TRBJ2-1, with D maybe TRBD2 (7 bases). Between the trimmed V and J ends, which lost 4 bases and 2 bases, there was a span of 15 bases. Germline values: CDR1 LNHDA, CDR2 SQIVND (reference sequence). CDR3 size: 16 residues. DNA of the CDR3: TGTGCCAGTAGTACCTCTGGGGGGGCCACCTACAATGAGCAGTTCTTC. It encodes CASSTSGGATYNEQFF.

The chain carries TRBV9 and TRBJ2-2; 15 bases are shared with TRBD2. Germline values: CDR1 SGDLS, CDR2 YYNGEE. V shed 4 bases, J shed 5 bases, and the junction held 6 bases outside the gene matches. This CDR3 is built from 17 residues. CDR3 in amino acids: CASSTGTSGGPTGELFF. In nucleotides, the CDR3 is TGTGCCAGCAGCACCGGGACTAGCGGGGGGCCGACCGGGGAGCTGTTTTTT.

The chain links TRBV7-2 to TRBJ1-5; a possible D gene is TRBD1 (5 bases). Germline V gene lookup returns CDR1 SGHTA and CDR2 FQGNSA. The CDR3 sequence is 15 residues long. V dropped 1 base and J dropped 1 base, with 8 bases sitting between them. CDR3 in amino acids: CASSLEPGSNQPQHF. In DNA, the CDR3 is TGTGCCAGCAGCTTAGAGCCAGGGAGCAATCAGCCCCAGCATTTT.

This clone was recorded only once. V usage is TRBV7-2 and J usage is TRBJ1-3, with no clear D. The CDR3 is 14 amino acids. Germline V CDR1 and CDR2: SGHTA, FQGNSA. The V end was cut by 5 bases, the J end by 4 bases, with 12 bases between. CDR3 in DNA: TGTGCCAGCAGCCAAAACTACGTAGGAAACACCATATATTTT. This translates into CASSQNYVGNTIYF.

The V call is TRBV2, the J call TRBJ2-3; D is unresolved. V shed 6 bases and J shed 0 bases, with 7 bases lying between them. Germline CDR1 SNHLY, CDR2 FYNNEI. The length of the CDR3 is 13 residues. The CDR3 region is CASSPESTDTQYF. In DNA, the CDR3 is TGTGCCAGCAGCCCGGAGAGCACAGATACGCAGTATTTT.

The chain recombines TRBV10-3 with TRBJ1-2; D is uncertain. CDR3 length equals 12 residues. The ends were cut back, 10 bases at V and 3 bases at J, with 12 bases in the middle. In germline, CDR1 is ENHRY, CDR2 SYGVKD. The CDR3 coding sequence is TGTGCCACCAAGGCCGGGGACTATGGCTACACCTTC. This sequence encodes CATKAGDYGYTF.

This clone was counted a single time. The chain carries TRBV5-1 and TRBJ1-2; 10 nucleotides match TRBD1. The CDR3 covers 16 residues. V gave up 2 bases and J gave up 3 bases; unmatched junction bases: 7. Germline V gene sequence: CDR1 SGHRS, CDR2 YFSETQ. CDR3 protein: CASSFFGQGVDYGYTF. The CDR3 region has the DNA TGCGCCAGCAGCTTTTTCGGACAGGGGGTCGACTATGGCTACACCTTC.

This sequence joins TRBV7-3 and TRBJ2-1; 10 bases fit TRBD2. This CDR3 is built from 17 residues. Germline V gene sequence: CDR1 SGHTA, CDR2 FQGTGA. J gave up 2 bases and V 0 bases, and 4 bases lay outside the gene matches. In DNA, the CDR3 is TGTGCCAGCAGCTTAACGGCTAGCGGGGGCCCCTACAATGAGCAGTTCTTC. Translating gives CASSLTASGGPYNEQFF.

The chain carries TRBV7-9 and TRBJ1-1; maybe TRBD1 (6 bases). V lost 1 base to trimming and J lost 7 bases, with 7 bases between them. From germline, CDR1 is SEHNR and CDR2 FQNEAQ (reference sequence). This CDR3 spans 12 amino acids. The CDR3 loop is CASSLGTDEAFF. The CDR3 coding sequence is TGTGCCAGCAGCTTAGGGACAGATGAAGCTTTCTTT.

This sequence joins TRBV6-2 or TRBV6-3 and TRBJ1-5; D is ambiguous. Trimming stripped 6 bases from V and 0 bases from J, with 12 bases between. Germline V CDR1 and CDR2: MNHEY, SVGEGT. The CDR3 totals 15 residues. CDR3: CASSSIAYSNQPQHF. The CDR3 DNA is TGTGCCAGCAGCAGCATCGCCTATAGCAATCAGCCCCAGCATTTT.

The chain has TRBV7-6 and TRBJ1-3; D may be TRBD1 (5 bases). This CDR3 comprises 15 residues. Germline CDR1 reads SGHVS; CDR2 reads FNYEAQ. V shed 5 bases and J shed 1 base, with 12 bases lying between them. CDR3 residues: CASSPRSGSGNTIYF. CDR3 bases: TGTGCCAGCAGCCCGAGGTCAGGGTCTGGAAACACCATATATTTT. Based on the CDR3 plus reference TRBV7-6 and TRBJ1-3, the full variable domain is GAGVSQSPRYKVTKRGQDVALRCDPISGHVSLYWYRQALGQGPEFLTYFNYEAQQDKSGLPNDRFSAERPEGSISTLTIQRTEQRDSAMYRCASSPRSGSGNTIYFGEGSWLTVV.

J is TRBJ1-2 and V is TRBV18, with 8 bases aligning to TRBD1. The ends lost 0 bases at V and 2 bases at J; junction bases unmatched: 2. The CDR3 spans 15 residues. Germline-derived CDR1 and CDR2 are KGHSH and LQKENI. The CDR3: CASSPPRTGNYGYTF. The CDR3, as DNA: TGTGCCAGCTCACCACCAAGGACAGGGAACTATGGCTACACCTTC.

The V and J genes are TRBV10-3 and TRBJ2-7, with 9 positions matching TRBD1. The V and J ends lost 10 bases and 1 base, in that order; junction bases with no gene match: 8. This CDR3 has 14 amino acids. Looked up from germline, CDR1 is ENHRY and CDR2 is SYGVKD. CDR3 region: CATSSGTGSYEQYF. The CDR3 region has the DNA TGTGCCACCAGCTCCGGGACAGGGTCCTACGAGCAGTACTTC.

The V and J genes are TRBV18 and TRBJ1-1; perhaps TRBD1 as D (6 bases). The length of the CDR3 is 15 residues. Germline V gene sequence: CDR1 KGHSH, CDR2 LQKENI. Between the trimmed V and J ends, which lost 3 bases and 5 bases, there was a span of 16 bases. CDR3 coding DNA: TGTGCCAGCTCACCGGGGGGGCGGTGGGAAACTGAAGCTTTCTTT. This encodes CASSPGGRWETEAFF.

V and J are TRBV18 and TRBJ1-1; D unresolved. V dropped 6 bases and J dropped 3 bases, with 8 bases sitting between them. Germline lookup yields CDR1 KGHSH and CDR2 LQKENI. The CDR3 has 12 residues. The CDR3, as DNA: TGTGCCAGCTCCCTAGGTTACACTGAAGCTTTCTTT. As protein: CASSLGYTEAFF.

This CDR3 reads CASSGGGGDRGETQYF. The CDR3 DNA reads TGTGCCAGTAGTGGCGGCGGGGGCGACCGGGGAGAGACCCAGTACTTC. The V call is TRBV19, the J call TRBJ2-5; a weak D match, TRBD2 (7 bases). V was trimmed by 5 bases and J by 4 bases, leaving 20 bases between them. CDR1 is LNHDA, CDR2 SQIVND, per germline (reference sequence). CDR3 length: 16 amino acids.

Here the CDR3 reads CASSGGLAGAGGGKNIQYF. In nucleotides, the CDR3 is TGTGCCAGCAGCGGAGGACTAGCGGGAGCTGGGGGAGGCAAAAACATTCAGTACTTC. This chain connects TRBV7-8 to TRBJ2-4, with 13 bases aligning to TRBD2. The CDR3 totals 19 residues. V lost 5 bases and J lost 3; bases outside the gene matches: 13. Looked up from germline, CDR1 is SGHVS and CDR2 is FQNEAQ. The whole variable domain, filled in from reference TRBV7-8 and TRBJ2-4, reads GAGVSQSPRYKVAKRGQDVALRCDPISGHVSLFWYQQALGQGPEFLTYFQNEAQLDKSGLPSDRFFAERPEGSVSTLKIQRTQQEDSAVYLCASSGGLAGAGGGKNIQYFGAGTRLSVL.

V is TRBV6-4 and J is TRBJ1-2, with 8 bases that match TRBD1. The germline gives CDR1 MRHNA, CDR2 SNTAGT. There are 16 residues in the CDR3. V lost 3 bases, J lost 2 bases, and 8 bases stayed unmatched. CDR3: CASSDRSRGRNYGYTF. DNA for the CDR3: TGTGCCAGCAGTGATAGGTCCAGGGGGCGCAACTATGGCTACACCTTC.

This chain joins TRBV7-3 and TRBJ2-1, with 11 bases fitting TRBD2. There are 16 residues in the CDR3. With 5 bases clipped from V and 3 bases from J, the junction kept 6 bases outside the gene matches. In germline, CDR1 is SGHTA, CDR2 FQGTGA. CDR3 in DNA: TGTGCCAGCAGCCCCGTGGGACTAGCGGACTACAATGAGCAGTTCTTC. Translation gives CASSPVGLADYNEQFF.

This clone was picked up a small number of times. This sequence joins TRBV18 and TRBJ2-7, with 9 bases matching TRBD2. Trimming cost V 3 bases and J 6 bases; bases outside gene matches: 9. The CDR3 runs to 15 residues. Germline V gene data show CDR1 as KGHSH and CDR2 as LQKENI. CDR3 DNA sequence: TGTGCCAGCTCACCCCCTGGGGTAGCGGGAGCCGAGCAGTACTTC. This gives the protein CASSPPGVAGAEQYF.